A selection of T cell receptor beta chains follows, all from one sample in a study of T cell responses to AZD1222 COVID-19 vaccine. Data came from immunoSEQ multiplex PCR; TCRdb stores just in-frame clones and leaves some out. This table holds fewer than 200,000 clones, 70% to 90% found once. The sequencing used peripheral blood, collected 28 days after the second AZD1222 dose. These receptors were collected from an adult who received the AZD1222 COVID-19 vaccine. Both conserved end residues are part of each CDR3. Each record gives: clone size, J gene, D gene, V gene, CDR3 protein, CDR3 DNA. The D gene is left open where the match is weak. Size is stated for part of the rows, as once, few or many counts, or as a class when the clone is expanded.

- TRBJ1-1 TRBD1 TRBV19 CASSIRQGIAEAFF TGTGCCAGTAGTATTAGACAGGGGATCGCTGAAGCTTTCTTT
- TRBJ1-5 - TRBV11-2 CASSPLGSRDNQPQHF TGTGCCAGCAGCCCACTCGGGAGCAGGGATAATCAGCCCCAGCATTTT
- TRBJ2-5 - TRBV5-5 CASSLAGVAETQYF TGTGCCAGCAGCTTGGCAGGGGTCGCAGAGACCCAGTACTTC
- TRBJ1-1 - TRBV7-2 CASSAQQDLNTEAFF TGTGCCAGCAGCGCCCAACAGGACCTGAACACTGAAGCTTTCTTT
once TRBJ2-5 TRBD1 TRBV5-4 CASSSQGAGLGETQYF TGTGCCAGCAGCTCACAGGGGGCTGGGTTGGGAGAGACCCAGTACTTC
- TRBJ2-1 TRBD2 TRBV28 CASSPRGGSTSEQFF TGTGCCAGCTCCCCCCGGGGCGGGAGTACTAGTGAGCAGTTCTTC
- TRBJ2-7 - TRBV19 CASTSGHPPDYEQYF TGTGCCAGTACCTCCGGACACCCCCCCGACTACGAGCAGTACTTC
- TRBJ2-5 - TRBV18 CASSPQARLKETQYF TGTGCCAGCTCACCCCAGGCCCGGTTGAAAGAGACCCAGTACTTC
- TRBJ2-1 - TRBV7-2 CASTQSSHEQFF TGTGCCAGCACCCAATCTTCCCATGAGCAGTTCTTC
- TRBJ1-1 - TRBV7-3 CASSSEGANTEAFF TGTGCCAGCAGCTCCGAAGGGGCGAACACTGAAGCTTTCTTT
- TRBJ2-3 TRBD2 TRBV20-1 CSASWGLAGKSTDTQYF TGCAGTGCTAGTTGGGGACTAGCGGGAAAAAGCACAGATACGCAGTATTTT
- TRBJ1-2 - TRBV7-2 CASSVNSGKGYTF TGTGCCAGCAGCGTCAACTCGGGGAAAGGCTACACCTTC
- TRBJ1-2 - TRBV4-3 CASSQDEGINYGYTF TGCGCCAGCAGCCAAGATGAGGGTATCAACTATGGCTACACCTTC
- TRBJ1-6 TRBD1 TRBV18 CASSPGQGDSPLHF TGTGCCAGCTCACCAGGACAGGGGGATTCACCCCTCCACTTT
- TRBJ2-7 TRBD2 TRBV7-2 CASSLTGGYEQYF TGTGCCAGCAGCCTCACGGGGGGGTACGAGCAGTACTTC
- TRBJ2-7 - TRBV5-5 CASSSPERSGRRYF TGTGCCAGCAGCTCGCCCGAGAGATCTGGACGTAGGTACTTC
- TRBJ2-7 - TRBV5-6 CASSLVSSPNYEQYF TGTGCCAGCAGCTTGGTTTCCAGCCCTAATTACGAGCAGTACTTC
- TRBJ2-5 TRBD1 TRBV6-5 CASSYPGQQETQYF TGTGCCAGCAGTTACCCGGGACAGCAAGAGACCCAGTACTTC
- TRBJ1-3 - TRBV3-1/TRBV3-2 CASSQTSGNTIYF TGTGCCAGCAGCCAAACTTCTGGAAACACCATATATTTT
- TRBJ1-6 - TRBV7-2 CASSLQALSSYNSPLHF TGTGCCAGCAGCTTGCAGGCGCTCAGCTCCTATAATTCACCCCTCCACTTT
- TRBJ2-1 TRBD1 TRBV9 CASSVAGTGSVPLYNEQFF TGTGCCAGCAGCGTAGCGGGGACAGGATCTGTGCCCCTTTACAATGAGCAGTTCTTC
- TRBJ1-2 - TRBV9 CASSVDSGYYGYTF TGTGCCAGCAGCGTCGACAGCGGGTACTATGGCTACACCTTC
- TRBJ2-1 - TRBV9 CASSVGAGSYNEQFF TGTGCCAGCAGCGTAGGGGCAGGGTCCTACAATGAGCAGTTCTTC
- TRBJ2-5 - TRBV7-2 CASSLGRVTQETQYF TGTGCCAGCAGCTTAGGCAGGGTAACCCAAGAGACCCAGTACTTC
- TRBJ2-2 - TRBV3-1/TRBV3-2 CASSSGPNTGELFF TGTGCCAGCAGCTCGGGACCCAACACCGGGGAGCTGTTTTTT
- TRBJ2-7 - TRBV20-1 CSARVTSEQYF TGCAGTGCTAGAGTCACTTCCGAGCAGTACTTC
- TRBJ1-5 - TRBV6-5 CASSSSGQPQHF TGTGCCAGCAGTTCCAGTGGGCAGCCCCAGCATTTT
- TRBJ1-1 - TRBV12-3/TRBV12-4 CASSFSRSTEAFF TGTGCCAGCAGTTTTTCCCGGAGCACTGAAGCTTTCTTT
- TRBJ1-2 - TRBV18 CASSPLTLDGNYGYTF TGTGCCAGCTCACCACTGACTCTGGATGGTAACTATGGCTACACCTTC
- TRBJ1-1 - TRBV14 CASSQDFGAAMNTEAFF TGTGCCAGCAGCCAAGATTTCGGGGCAGCCATGAACACTGAAGCTTTCTTT
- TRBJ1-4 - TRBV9 CASSVADTEKLFF TGTGCCAGCAGCGTAGCGGACACCGAAAAACTGTTTTTT
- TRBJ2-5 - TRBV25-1 CASSPGLQETQYF TGTGCCAGCAGTCCGGGACTTCAAGAGACCCAGTACTTC
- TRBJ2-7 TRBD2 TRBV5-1 CASSKREVDYEQYF TGCGCCAGCAGTAAGCGGGAAGTAGACTACGAGCAGTACTTC
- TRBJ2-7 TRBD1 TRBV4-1 CASSQDLNRGSEQYF TGCGCCAGCAGCCAAGATCTGAACAGGGGGAGCGAGCAGTACTTC
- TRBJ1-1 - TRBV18 CASSPDSNTEAFF TGTGCCAGCTCACCTGACAGCAACACTGAAGCTTTCTTT
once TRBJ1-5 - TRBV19 CASSPGTVSNQPQHF TGTGCCAGTAGCCCCGGGACGGTTAGCAATCAGCCCCAGCATTTT
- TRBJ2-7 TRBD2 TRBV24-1 CATSGNPAGGPGAYEQYF TGTGCCACCAGTGGGAATCCGGCGGGAGGGCCCGGGGCCTACGAGCAGTACTTC
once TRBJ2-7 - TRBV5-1 CASSRDGSYEQYF TGCGCCAGCAGCCGGGACGGGTCCTACGAGCAGTACTTC
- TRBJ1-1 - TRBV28 CASNSMNTEAFF TGTGCCAGTAACTCGATGAACACTGAAGCTTTCTTT
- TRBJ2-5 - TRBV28 CASTGGDQETQYF TGTGCCAGCACCGGGGGAGACCAAGAGACCCAGTACTTC
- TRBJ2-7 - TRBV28 CASFPMGGLSSYEQYF TGTGCCAGCTTCCCCATGGGGGGGCTCAGCTCCTACGAGCAGTACTTC
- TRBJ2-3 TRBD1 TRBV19 CASTPGDSSTDTQYF TGTGCCAGTACCCCCGGGGACAGTAGCACAGATACGCAGTATTTT
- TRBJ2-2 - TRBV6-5 CASSYSGFANTGELFF TGTGCCAGCAGTTACAGCGGGTTCGCGAACACCGGGGAGCTGTTTTTT
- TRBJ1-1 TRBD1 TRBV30 CAWSATGVAEAFF TGTGCCTGGAGCGCGACAGGGGTCGCTGAAGCTTTCTTT
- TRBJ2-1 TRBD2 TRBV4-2 CASSPPGLAVYNEQFF TGTGCCAGCAGCCCGCCGGGACTAGCGGTGTACAATGAGCAGTTCTTC
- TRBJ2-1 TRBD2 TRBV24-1 CATRLAGDNEQFF TGTGCCACCCGACTAGCGGGAGACAATGAGCAGTTCTTC
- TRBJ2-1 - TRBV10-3 CAISGTGTREYNEQFF TGTGCCATCAGTGGGACCGGGACTCGGGAATACAATGAGCAGTTCTTC
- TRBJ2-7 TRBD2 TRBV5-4 CASSPRGGSYEQYF TGTGCCAGCAGCCCTCGGGGGGGCTCCTACGAGCAGTACTTC
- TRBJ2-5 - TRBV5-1 CASSLEGGKETQYF TGCGCCAGCAGCTTGGAGGGCGGCAAAGAGACCCAGTACTTC
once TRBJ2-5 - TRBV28 CASTTQGPGTQYF TGTGCCAGCACAACACAGGGTCCCGGGACCCAGTACTTC
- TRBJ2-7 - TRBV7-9 CASSLRQPYEQYF TGTGCCAGCAGCTTACGCCAGCCATACGAGCAGTACTTC
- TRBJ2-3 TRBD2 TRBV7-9 CASSVPTSGGADTQYF TGTGCCAGCAGCGTTCCCACTAGCGGAGGGGCAGATACGCAGTATTTT
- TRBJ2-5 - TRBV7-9 CASSLGAGTDQETQYF TGTGCCAGCAGCTTAGGGGCCGGGACCGACCAAGAGACCCAGTACTTC
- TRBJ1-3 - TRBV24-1 CATSDSLGNTIYF TGTGCCACCAGTGATTCCCTAGGAAACACCATATATTTT
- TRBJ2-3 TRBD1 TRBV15 CATSRSGTGFTDTQYF TGTGCCACCAGCAGATCCGGGACAGGGTTCACAGATACGCAGTATTTT
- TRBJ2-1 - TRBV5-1 CASSPEGWGNHEQFF TGCGCCAGCAGCCCGGAGGGGTGGGGGAATCATGAGCAGTTCTTC
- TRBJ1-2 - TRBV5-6 CASTQRTARYGYTF TGTGCCAGCACCCAAAGGACGGCTAGGTATGGCTACACCTTC
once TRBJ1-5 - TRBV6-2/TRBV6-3 CASSYSGAQPQHF TGTGCCAGCAGTTACTCTGGGGCACAACCCCAGCATTTT